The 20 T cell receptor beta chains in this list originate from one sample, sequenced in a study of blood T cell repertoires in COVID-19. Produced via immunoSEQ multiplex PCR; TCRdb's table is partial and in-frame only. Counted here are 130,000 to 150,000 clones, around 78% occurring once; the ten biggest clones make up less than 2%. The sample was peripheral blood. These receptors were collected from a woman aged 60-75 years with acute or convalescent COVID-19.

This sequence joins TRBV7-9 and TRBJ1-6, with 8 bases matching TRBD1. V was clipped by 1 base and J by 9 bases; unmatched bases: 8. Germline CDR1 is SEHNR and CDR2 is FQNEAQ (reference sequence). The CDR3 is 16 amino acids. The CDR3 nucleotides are TGTGCCAGCAGCTTAGGGGCAGGGGGCATGTCTTCACCCCTCCACTTT. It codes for CASSLGAGGMSSPLHF.

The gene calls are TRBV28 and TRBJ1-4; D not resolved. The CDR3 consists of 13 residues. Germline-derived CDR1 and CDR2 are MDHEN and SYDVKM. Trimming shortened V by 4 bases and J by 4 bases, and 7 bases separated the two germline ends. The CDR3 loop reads CASSSRLNEKLFF. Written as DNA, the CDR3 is TGTGCCAGCAGTTCACGACTTAATGAAAAACTGTTTTTT.

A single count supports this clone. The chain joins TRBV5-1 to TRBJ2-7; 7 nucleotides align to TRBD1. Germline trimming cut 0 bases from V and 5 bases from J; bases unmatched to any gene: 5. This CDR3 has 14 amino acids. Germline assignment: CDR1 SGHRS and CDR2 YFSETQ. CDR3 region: CASSLGGRGNEQYF. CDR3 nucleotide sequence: TGCGCCAGCAGCTTGGGAGGCAGGGGGAACGAGCAGTACTTC.

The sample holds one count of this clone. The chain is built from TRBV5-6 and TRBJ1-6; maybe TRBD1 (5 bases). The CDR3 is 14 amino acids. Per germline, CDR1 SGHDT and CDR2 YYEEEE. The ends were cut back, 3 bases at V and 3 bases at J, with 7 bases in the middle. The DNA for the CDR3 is TGTGCCAGCAGCTCGACAGACTATAATTCACCCCTCCACTTT. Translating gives CASSSTDYNSPLHF.

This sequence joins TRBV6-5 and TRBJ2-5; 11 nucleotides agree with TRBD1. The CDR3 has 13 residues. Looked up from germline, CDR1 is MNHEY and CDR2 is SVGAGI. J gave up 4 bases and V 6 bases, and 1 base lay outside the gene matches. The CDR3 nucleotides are TGTGCCAGCAGCGGGACAGGGGGAGAGACCCAGTACTTC. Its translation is CASSGTGGETQYF.

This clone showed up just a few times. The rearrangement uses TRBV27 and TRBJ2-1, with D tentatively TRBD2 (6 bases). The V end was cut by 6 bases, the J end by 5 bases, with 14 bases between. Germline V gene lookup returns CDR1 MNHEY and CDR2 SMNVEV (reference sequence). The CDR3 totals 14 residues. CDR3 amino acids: CASSPRDFHNEQFF. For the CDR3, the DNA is TGTGCCAGCAGCCCCCGGGACTTCCACAATGAGCAGTTCTTC.

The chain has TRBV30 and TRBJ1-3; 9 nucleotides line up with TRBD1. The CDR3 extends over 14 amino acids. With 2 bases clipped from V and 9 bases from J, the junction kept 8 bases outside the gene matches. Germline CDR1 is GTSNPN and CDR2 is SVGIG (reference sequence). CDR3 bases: TGTGCCTGGAGTCGTTGGGACAGGGCAGTCACCATATATTTT. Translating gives CAWSRWDRAVTIYF.

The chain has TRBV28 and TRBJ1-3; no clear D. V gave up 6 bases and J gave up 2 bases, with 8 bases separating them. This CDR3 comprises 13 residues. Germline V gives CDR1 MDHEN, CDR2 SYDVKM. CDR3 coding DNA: TGTGCCAGCAGCCAACCTACTGGAAACACCATATATTTT. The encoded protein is CASSQPTGNTIYF.

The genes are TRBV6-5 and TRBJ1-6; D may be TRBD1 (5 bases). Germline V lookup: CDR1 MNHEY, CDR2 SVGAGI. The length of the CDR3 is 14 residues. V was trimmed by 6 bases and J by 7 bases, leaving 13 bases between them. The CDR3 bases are TGTGCCAGCAGCATCTGGGGGGGGAATTCACCCCTCCACTTT. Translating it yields CASSIWGGNSPLHF.

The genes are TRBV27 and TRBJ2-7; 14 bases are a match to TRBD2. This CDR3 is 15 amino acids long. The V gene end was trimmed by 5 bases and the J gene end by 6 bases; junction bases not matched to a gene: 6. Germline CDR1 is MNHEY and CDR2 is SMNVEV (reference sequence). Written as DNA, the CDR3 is TGTGCCAGCAGTACGGGACTAGCGGGAGCCTCCGAGCAGTACTTC. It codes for CASSTGLAGASEQYF.

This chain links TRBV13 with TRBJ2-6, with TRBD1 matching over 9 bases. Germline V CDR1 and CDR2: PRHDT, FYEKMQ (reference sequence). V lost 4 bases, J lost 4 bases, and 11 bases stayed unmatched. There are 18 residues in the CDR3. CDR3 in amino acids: CASSSRTGEESGANVLTF. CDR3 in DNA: TGTGCCAGCAGCTCCCGGACAGGGGAGGAATCCGGGGCCAACGTCCTGACTTTC. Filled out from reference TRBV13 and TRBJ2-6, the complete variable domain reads AAGVIQSPRHLIKEKRETATLKCYPIPRHDTVYWYQQGPGQDPQFLISFYEKMQSDKGSIPDRFSAQQFSDYHSELNMSSLELGDSALYFCASSSRTGEESGANVLTFGAGSRLTVL.

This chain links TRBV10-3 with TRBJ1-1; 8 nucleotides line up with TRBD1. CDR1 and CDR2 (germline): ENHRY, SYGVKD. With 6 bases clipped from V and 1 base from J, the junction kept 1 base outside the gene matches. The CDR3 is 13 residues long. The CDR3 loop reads CAISGTGNTEAFF. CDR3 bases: TGTGCCATCAGCGGGACAGGGAACACTGAAGCTTTCTTT.

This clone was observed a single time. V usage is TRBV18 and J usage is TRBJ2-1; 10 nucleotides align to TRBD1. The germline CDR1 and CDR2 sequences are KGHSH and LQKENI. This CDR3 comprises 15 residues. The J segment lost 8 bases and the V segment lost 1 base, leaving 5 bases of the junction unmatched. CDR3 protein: CASSPLRDRGYEQFF. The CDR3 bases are TGTGCCAGCTCACCACTTCGGGACAGGGGCTATGAGCAGTTCTTC.

The DNA for the CDR3 is TGTGCCACCCCCGGGACAGGAAGTTCACCCCTCCACTTT. It is translated as CATPGTGSSPLHF. The chain recombines TRBV6-5 with TRBJ1-6; 8 bases match TRBD1. CDR1 is MNHEY and CDR2 is SVGAGI in the germline V gene. J gave up 9 bases and V 10 bases, and 8 bases lay outside the gene matches. The CDR3 is 13 residues long.

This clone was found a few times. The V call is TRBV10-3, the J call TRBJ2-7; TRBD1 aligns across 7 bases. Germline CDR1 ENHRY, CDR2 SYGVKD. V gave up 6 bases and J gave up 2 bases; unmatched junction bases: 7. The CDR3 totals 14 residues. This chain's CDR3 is CAISGTVGTYEQYF. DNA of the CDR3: TGTGCCATCAGCGGGACAGTGGGGACCTACGAGCAGTACTTC.

CDR3 DNA sequence: TGCGCCAGCAGCTTTCAACAAGGGGGCTCTGGAAACACCATATATTTT. This encodes CASSFQQGGSGNTIYF. The gene calls are TRBV5-1 and TRBJ1-3, with D possibly being TRBD1 (6 bases). CDR3 size: 16 residues. V dropped 2 bases and J dropped 0 bases, with 12 bases sitting between them. Germline lookup yields CDR1 SGHRS and CDR2 YFSETQ.

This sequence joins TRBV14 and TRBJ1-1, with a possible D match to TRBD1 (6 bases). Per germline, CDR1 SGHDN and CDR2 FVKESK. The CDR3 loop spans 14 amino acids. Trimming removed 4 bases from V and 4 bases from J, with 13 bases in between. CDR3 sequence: CASSLKGGFTEAFF. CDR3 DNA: TGTGCCAGCAGCCTCAAGGGGGGGTTCACTGAAGCTTTCTTT.

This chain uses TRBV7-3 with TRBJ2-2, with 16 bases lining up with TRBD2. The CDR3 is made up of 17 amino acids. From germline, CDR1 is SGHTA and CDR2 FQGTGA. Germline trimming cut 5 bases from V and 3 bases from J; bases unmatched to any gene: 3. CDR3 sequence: CASSKGLAGGYTGELFF. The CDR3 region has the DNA TGTGCCAGCAGCAAGGGACTAGCGGGAGGGTACACCGGGGAGCTGTTTTTT.

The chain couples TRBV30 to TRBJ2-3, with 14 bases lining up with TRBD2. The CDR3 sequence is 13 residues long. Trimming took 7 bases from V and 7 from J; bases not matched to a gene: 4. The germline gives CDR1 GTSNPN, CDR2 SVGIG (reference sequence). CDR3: CASGTSGSHTQYF. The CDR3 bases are TGTGCCTCCGGGACTAGCGGGAGTCATACGCAGTATTTT. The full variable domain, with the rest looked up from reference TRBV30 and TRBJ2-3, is SQTIHQWPATLVQPVGSPLSLECTVEGTSNPNLYWYRQAAGRGLQLLFYSVGIGQISSEVPQNLSASRPQDRQFILSSKKLLLSDSGFYLCASGTSGSHTQYFGPGTRLTVL.

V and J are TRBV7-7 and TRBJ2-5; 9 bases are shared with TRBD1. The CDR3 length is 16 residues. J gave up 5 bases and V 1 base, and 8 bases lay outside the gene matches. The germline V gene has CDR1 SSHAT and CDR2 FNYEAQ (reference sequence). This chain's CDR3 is CASSLETGTGTETQYF. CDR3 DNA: TGTGCCAGCAGCTTAGAGACCGGGACAGGGACGGAGACCCAGTACTTC.